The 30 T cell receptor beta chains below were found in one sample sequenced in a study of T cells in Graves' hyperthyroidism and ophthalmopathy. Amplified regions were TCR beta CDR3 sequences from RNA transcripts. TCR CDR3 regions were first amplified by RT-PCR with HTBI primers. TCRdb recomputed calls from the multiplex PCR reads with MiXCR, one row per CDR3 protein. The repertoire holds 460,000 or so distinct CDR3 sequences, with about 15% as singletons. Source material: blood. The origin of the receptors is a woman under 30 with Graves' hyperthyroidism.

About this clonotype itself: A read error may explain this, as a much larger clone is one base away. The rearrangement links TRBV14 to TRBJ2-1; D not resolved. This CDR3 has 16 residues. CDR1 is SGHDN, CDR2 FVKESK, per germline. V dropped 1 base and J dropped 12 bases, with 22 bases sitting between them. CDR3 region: CASSQGVVYRAYGQFF. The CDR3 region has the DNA TGTGCCAGCAGCCAAGGGGTGGTCTATAGGGCCTATGGGCAGTTCTTC. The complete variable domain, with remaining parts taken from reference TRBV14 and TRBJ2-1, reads EAGVTQFPSHSVIEKGQTVTLRCDPISGHDNLYWYRRVMGKEIKFLLHFVKESKQDESGMPNNRFLAERTGGTYSTLKVQPAELEDSGVYFCASSQGVVYRAYGQFFGPGTRLTVL.

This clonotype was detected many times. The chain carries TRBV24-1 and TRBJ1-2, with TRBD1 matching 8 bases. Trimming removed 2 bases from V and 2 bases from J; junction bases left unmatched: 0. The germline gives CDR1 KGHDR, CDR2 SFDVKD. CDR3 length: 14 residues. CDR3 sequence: CATSDWDRNYGYTF. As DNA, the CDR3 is TGTGCCACCAGTGATTGGGACAGGAACTATGGCTACACCTTC.

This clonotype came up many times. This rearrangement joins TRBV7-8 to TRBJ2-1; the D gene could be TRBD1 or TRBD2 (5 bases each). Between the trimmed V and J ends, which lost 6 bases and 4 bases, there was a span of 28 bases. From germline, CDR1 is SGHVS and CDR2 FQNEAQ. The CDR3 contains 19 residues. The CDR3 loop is CASSLQTGTILPEYNEQFF. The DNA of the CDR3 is TGTGCCAGCAGTCTACAGACCGGGACCATCTTGCCGGAATACAATGAGCAGTTCTTC.

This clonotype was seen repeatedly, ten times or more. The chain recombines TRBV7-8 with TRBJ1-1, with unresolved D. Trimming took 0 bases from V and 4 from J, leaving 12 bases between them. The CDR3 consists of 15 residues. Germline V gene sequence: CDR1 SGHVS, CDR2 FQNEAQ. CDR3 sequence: CASSLAPVGGTEAFF. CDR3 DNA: TGTGCCAGCAGCTTAGCGCCCGTGGGTGGCACTGAAGCTTTCTTT.

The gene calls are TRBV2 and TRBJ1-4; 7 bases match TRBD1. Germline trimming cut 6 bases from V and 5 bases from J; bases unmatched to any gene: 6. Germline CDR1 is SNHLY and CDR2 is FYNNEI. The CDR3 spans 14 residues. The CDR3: CASRYRGGNEKLFF. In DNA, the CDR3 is TGTGCCAGCAGGTACAGGGGTGGAAATGAAAAACTGTTTTTT.

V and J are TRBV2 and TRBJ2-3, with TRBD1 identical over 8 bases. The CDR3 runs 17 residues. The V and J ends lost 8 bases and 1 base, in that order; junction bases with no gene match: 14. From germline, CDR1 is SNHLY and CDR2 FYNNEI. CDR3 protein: CASYGGSRGLGTDTQYF. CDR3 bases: TGTGCCAGCTACGGAGGGAGCAGGGGGCTAGGCACAGATACGCAGTATTTT. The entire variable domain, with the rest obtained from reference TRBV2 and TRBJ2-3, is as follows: EPEVTQTPSHQVTQMGQEVILRCVPISNHLYFYWYRQILGQKVEFLVSFYNNEISEKSEIFDDQFSVERPDGSNFTLKIRSTKLEDSAMYFCASYGGSRGLGTDTQYFGPGTRLTVL.

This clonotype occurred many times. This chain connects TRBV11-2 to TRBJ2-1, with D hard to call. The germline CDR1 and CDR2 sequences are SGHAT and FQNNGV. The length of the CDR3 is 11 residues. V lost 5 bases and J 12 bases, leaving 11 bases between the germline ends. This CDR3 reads CASSRGSGQFF. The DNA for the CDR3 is TGTGCCAGCAGCCGTGGATCGGGGCAGTTCTTC. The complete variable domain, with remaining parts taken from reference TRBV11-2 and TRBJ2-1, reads EAGVAQSPRYKIIEKRQSVAFWCNPISGHATLYWYQQILGQGPKLLIQFQNNGVVDDSQLPKDRFSAERLKGVDSTLKIQPAKLEDSAVYLCASSRGSGQFFGPGTRLTVL.

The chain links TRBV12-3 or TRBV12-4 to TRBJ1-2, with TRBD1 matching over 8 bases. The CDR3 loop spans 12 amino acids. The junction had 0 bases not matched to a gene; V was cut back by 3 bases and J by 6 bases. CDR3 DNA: TGTGCCAGCAGTTTGACAGGGGATGGCTACACCTTC. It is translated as CASSLTGDGYTF.

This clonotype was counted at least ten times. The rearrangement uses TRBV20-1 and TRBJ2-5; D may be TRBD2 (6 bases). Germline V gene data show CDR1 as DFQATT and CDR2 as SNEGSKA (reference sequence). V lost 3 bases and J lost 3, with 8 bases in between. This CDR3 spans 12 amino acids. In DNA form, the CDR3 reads TGCAGTGCTAGCGAGCGGGAAGAGACCCAGTACTTC. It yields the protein CSASEREETQYF.

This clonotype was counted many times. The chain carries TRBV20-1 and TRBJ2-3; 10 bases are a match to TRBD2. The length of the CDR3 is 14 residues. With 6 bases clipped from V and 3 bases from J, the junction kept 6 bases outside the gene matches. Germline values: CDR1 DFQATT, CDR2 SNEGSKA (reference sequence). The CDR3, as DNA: TGCAGTGCCCCACTAGCGGGACTTACAGATACGCAGTATTTT. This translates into CSAPLAGLTDTQYF.

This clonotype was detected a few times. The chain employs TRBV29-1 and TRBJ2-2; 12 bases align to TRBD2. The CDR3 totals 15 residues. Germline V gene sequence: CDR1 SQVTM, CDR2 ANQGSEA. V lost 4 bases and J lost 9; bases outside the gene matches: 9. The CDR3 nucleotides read TGCAGCGTTGGCTCACTAGCGGGAGGCCGTAGGGAGCTGTTTTTT. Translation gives CSVGSLAGGRRELFF.

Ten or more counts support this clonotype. CDR3 sequence: CSAYGGGTTGELFF. The CDR3 nucleotides are TGCAGTGCCTATGGAGGAGGGACCACCGGGGAGCTGTTTTTT. The chain recombines TRBV20-1 with TRBJ2-2; TRBD2 is a possible D gene (6 bases). CDR3 length equals 14 residues. CDR1 is DFQATT and CDR2 is SNEGSKA in the germline V gene (reference sequence). Between the trimmed V and J ends, which lost 6 bases and 4 bases, there was a span of 15 bases.

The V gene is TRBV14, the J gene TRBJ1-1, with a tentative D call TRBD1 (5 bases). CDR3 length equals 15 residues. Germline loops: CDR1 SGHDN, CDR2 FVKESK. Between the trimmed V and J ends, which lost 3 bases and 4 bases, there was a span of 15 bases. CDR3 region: CASSHPRSGPTEAFF. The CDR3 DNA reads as TGTGCCAGCAGCCACCCCAGGTCAGGGCCCACTGAAGCTTTCTTT.

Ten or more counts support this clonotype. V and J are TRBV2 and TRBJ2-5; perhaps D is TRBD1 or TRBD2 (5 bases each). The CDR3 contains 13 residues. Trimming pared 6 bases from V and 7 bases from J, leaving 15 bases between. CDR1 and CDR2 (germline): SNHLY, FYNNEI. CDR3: CASSARDPPTQYF. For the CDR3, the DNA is TGTGCCAGCAGCGCCCGGGACCCCCCGACCCAGTACTTC.

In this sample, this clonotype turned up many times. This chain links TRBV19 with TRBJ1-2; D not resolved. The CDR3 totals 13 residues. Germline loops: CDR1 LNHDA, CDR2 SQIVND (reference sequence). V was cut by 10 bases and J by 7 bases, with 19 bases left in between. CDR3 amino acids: CATYLAGSVGYTF. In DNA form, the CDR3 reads TGTGCCACGTATCTAGCGGGTTCTGTTGGCTACACCTTC.

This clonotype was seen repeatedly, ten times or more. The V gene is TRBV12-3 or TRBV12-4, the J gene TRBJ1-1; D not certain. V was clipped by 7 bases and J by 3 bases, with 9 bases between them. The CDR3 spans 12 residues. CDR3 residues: CASTMVDTEAFF. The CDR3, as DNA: TGTGCCAGCACCATGGTTGACACTGAAGCTTTCTTT.

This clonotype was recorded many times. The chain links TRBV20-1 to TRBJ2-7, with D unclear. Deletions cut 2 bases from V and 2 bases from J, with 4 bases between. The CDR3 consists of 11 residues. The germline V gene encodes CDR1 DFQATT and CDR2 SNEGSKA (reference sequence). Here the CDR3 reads CSARTTYEQYF. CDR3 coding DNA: TGCAGTGCTAGAACTACCTACGAGCAGTACTTC.

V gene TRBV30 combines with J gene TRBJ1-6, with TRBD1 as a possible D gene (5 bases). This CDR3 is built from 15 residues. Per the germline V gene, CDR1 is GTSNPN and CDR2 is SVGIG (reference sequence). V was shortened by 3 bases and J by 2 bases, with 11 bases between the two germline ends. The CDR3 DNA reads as TGTGCCTGGAGGAGGGACTTACCCTATAATTCACCCCTCCACTTT. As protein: CAWRRDLPYNSPLHF.

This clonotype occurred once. DNA of the CDR3: TGTGCCAGCAGTGAGATGGGCTCTGGGGCCAACGTCCTGACTTTC. Its translation: CASSEMGSGANVLTF. The genes are TRBV9 and TRBJ2-6; no firm D call. This CDR3 contains 15 residues. The germline V gene has CDR1 SGDLS and CDR2 YYNGEE. The ends were cut back, 5 bases at V and 0 bases at J, with 9 bases in the middle.

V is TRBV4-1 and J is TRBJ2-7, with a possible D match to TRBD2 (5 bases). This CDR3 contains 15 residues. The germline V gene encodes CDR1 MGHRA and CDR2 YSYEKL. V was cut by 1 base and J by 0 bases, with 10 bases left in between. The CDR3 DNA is TGCGCCAGCAGCCAAGTACAAGCGGACTCCTACGAGCAGTACTTC. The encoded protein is CASSQVQADSYEQYF.

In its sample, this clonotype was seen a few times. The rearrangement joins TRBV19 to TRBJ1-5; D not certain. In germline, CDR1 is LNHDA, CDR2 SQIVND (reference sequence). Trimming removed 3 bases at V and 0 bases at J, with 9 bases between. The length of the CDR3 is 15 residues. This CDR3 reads CASSIGSYSNQPQHF. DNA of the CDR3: TGTGCCAGTAGTATCGGCAGCTATAGCAATCAGCCCCAGCATTTT.

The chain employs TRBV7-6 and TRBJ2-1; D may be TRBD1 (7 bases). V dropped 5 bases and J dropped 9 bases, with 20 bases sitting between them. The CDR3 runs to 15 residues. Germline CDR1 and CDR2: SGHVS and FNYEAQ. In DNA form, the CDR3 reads TGTGCCAGCAGCCCCGTGGCAGGGGGGCGAGTTGAGCAGTTCTTC. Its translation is CASSPVAGGRVEQFF.

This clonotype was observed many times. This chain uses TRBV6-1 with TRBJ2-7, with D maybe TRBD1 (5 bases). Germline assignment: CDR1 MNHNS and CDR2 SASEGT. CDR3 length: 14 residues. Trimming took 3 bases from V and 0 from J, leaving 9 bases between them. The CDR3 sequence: CASSDRARSYEQYV. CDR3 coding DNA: TGTGCCAGCAGTGACAGGGCACGCTCCTACGAGCAGTACGTC.

CDR3 sequence (DNA): TGCGCCAGCAGCTTGTTCATAGCGGGGAACACAGATACGCAGTATTTT. This sequence encodes CASSLFIAGNTDTQYF. The chain recombines TRBV5-1 with TRBJ2-3; 8 nucleotides match TRBD2. There are 16 residues in the CDR3. Germline values: CDR1 SGHRS, CDR2 YFSETQ. J lost 2 bases, V lost 1 base, and 6 bases had no gene match.

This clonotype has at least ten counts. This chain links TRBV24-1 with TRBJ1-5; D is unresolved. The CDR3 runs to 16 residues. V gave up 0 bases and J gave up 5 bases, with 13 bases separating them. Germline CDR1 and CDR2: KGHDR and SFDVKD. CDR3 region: CATSDLKTPGDQPQHF. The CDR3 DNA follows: TGTGCCACCAGTGATTTGAAGACACCGGGAGATCAGCCCCAGCATTTT.

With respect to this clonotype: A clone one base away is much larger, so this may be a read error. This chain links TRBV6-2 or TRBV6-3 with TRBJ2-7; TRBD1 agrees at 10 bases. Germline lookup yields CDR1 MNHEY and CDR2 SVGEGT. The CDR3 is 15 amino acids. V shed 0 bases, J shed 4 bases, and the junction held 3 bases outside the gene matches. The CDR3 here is CASSYSPGQGYEQYV. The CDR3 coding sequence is TGTGCCAGCAGTTACTCCCCGGGACAGGGGTACGAGCAGTACGTC.

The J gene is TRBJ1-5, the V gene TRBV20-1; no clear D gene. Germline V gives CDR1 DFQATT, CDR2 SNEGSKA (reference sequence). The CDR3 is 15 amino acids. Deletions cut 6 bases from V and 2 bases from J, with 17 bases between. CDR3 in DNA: TGCAGTGCCCACCCGCAGCGAGGCGGCAATCAGCCCCAGCATTTT. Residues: CSAHPQRGGNQPQHF.

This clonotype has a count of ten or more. The chain's CDR3 is CASSQEWEGEKLFF. DNA of the CDR3: TGCGCCAGCAGCCAAGAGTGGGAGGGCGAAAAACTGTTTTTT. The chain couples TRBV4-1 to TRBJ1-4; D not resolved. The CDR3 covers 14 residues. Germline V gene sequence: CDR1 MGHRA, CDR2 YSYEKL. The V end lost 0 bases, the J end lost 8 bases, and 10 bases lay between the germline ends.

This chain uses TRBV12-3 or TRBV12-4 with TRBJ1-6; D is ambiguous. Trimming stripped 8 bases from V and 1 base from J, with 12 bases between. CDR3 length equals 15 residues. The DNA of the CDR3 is TGTGCCAGCCGAGGGCAGCGGTCCTATAATTCACCCCTCCACTTT. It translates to CASRGQRSYNSPLHF.

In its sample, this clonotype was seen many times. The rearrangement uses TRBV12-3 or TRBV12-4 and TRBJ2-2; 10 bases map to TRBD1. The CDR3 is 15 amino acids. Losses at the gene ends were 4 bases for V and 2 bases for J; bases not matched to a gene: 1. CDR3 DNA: TGTGCCAGCAGTTGGACAGGGGGTAACACCGGGGAGCTGTTTTTT. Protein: CASSWTGGNTGELFF.